The 29 T cell receptor beta chains presented below share a single source sample, sequenced in a study of blood T cell repertoires in COVID-19. Repertoires were generated with immunoSEQ multiplex PCR, while TCRdb's copy carries only in-frame clones and drops some. The sample shows approximately 200,000 clones, about 82% of them seen only once. The source material was peripheral blood. The origin of the receptors is a woman aged 25-40 years with acute or convalescent COVID-19.

This clone turned up a few times. This chain uses TRBV11-2 with TRBJ2-1, with unresolved D. The germline V gene encodes CDR1 SGHAT and CDR2 FQNNGV. The CDR3 has 14 amino acids. V was trimmed by 5 bases and J by 0 bases, leaving 8 bases between them. The CDR3 region has the DNA TGTGCCAGCAGCGGCGCTAGCTCCTACAATGAGCAGTTCTTC. Amino acids: CASSGASSYNEQFF. Full variable domain (missing parts from reference TRBV11-2 and TRBJ2-1): EAGVAQSPRYKIIEKRQSVAFWCNPISGHATLYWYQQILGQGPKLLIQFQNNGVVDDSQLPKDRFSAERLKGVDSTLKIQPAKLEDSAVYLCASSGASSYNEQFFGPGTRLTVL.

This clone was detected once. The rearrangement joins TRBV7-8 to TRBJ2-7, with TRBD1 as a possible D gene (6 bases). With 5 bases removed from V and 6 bases from J, the gap between germline ends came to 17 bases. Germline assignment: CDR1 SGHVS and CDR2 FQNEAQ. CDR3 length: 14 amino acids. The CDR3 loop is CASSQGSSSREQYF. The DNA of the CDR3 is TGTGCCAGCAGCCAGGGGTCAAGTTCGCGCGAGCAGTACTTC.

This rearrangement joins TRBV28 to TRBJ2-5; D unresolved. CDR1 MDHEN and CDR2 SYDVKM come from the germline V gene. With 3 bases removed from V and 3 bases from J, the gap between germline ends came to 8 bases. This CDR3 region has 13 residues. The CDR3: CASSFVFEETQYF. CDR3 nucleotide sequence: TGTGCCAGCAGTTTTGTCTTCGAAGAGACCCAGTACTTC. The entire variable domain, with the rest obtained from reference TRBV28 and TRBJ2-5, is as follows: DVKVTQSSRYLVKRTGEKVFLECVQDMDHENMFWYRQDPGLGLRLIYFSYDVKMKEKGDIPEGYSVSREKKERFSLILESASTNQTSMYLCASSFVFEETQYFGPGTRLLVL.

The rearrangement joins TRBV27 to TRBJ2-5; 11 bases match TRBD2. Trimming cost V 6 bases and J 5 bases; bases outside gene matches: 5. Germline-derived CDR1 and CDR2 are MNHEY and SMNVEV (reference sequence). CDR3 length: 14 amino acids. For the CDR3, the DNA is TGTGCCAGCAGGCTAGCGGGAGGTCCGGAGACCCAGTACTTC. Protein product: CASRLAGGPETQYF.

This rearrangement joins TRBV7-6 to TRBJ2-7; 10 nucleotides agree with TRBD2. After removal of 0 bases from V and 4 bases from J, the junction contained 9 bases not matched to a gene. From germline, CDR1 is SGHVS and CDR2 FNYEAQ. The length of the CDR3 is 17 residues. CDR3 nucleotides: TGTGCCAGCAGCTTAGCATCGCTAGCGGGAGTGCGGTACGAGCAGTACTTC. Translation gives CASSLASLAGVRYEQYF.

The table lists this clone with a few counts. This chain links TRBV4-3 with TRBJ2-1; 7 positions agree with TRBD2. The CDR3 runs to 16 residues. The V gene end was trimmed by 0 bases and the J gene end by 3 bases; junction bases not matched to a gene: 5. Germline loops: CDR1 LGHNA, CDR2 YSLEER. DNA for the CDR3: TGCGCCAGCAGCCAAGATATAGGGGACTACTACAATGAGCAGTTCTTC. Residues: CASSQDIGDYYNEQFF.

This clone was seen only once. The chain employs TRBV19 and TRBJ2-1; the match to TRBD2 covers 7 bases. V dropped 3 bases and J dropped 10; count of bases not matched to a gene: 3. The CDR3 is 12 residues long. Germline V lookup: CDR1 LNHDA, CDR2 SQIVND (reference sequence). The CDR3 DNA follows: TGTGCCAGTAGTATTCGGGACTACGAGCAGTTCTTC. Its protein product is CASSIRDYEQFF.

This rearrangement joins TRBV29-1 to TRBJ2-5, with D possibly matching TRBD2 (6 bases). Germline V gives CDR1 SQVTM, CDR2 ANQGSEA. V lost 3 bases and J 5 bases, leaving 13 bases between the germline ends. The CDR3 covers 13 residues. CDR3 sequence reads: CSVDGGPRETQYF. As DNA, the CDR3 is TGCAGCGTTGACGGGGGTCCGAGGGAGACCCAGTACTTC.

The chain's CDR3 is CASSKGSGTGQSGELFF. CDR3 coding DNA: TGTGCCAGCAGCAAAGGATCCGGGACAGGGCAATCCGGGGAGCTGTTTTTT. V usage is TRBV7-2 and J usage is TRBJ2-2; TRBD1 matches 9 bases. The trim removed 5 bases at V and 6 bases at J, leaving 13 bases unmatched. This CDR3 comprises 17 residues. From germline, CDR1 is SGHTA and CDR2 FQGNSA.

The V gene is TRBV29-1, the J gene TRBJ1-2; D is ambiguous. V gave up 6 bases and J gave up 0 bases, with 17 bases separating them. Germline V gives CDR1 SQVTM, CDR2 ANQGSEA. This CDR3 contains 15 residues. CDR3 coding DNA: TGCAGCGTCCCAACCGCGGGCCTCGCTAACTATGGCTACACCTTC. This gives the protein CSVPTAGLANYGYTF.

The chain links TRBV10-3 to TRBJ2-7, with D possibly matching TRBD2 (5 bases). The CDR3 is made up of 14 amino acids. Germline V gene lookup returns CDR1 ENHRY and CDR2 SYGVKD. V dropped 7 bases and J dropped 1 base, with 14 bases sitting between them. The CDR3 region has the DNA TGTGCCATCAAGGTAGACGGGGAGTCCTACGAGCAGTACTTC. The encoded protein is CAIKVDGESYEQYF.

The chain couples TRBV9 to TRBJ1-1; TRBD1 is a possible D gene (5 bases). Germline CDR1 SGDLS, CDR2 YYNGEE. Trimming cost V 0 bases and J 0 bases, with 15 bases left between them. CDR3 length equals 17 residues. The CDR3 spells CASSVDPPGTMNTEAFF. The CDR3, as DNA: TGTGCCAGCAGCGTAGACCCGCCTGGGACTATGAACACTGAAGCTTTCTTT.

The J gene is TRBJ2-1, the V gene TRBV30, with D hard to call. CDR1 and CDR2 from the germline V gene are GTSNPN and SVGIG (reference sequence). This CDR3 has 12 amino acids. V shed 3 bases and J shed 1 base, with 4 bases lying between them. The CDR3 DNA is TGTGCCTGGAGCGGGTCCTACAATGAGCAGTTCTTC. Its protein is CAWSGSYNEQFF.

This chain connects TRBV2 to TRBJ2-7; 10 bases fit TRBD1. This CDR3 spans 15 amino acids. In germline, CDR1 is SNHLY, CDR2 FYNNEI. Trimming cost V 7 bases and J 3 bases; bases outside gene matches: 9. The CDR3 DNA is TGTGCCAGCAACCTGCCGGGACAGGGGTTCTACGAGCAGTACTTC. Translating gives CASNLPGQGFYEQYF.

The chain links TRBV28 to TRBJ1-4; D remains unclear. V was cut by 3 bases and J by 5 bases, with 16 bases left in between. Germline CDR1 reads MDHEN; CDR2 reads SYDVKM. The CDR3 length is 16 residues. CDR3 loop: CASSLLLGTGNEKLFF. CDR3 DNA: TGTGCCAGCAGTTTGTTGTTAGGAACGGGGAATGAAAAACTGTTTTTT. The whole variable domain, remainder taken from reference TRBV28 and TRBJ1-4, is DVKVTQSSRYLVKRTGEKVFLECVQDMDHENMFWYRQDPGLGLRLIYFSYDVKMKEKGDIPEGYSVSREKKERFSLILESASTNQTSMYLCASSLLLGTGNEKLFFGSGTQLSVL.

The gene calls are TRBV2 and TRBJ1-2; D gene ambiguous. The CDR3 consists of 12 residues. CDR1 is SNHLY and CDR2 is FYNNEI in the germline V gene. V lost 7 bases and J lost 2, with 8 bases in between. The CDR3 DNA reads as TGTGCCAGCACCCCCGCGAACTATGGCTACACCTTC. Protein: CASTPANYGYTF.

The sample holds one count of this clone. This rearrangement joins TRBV30 to TRBJ1-2; TRBD1 might be the D (6 bases). This CDR3 is built from 15 residues. Per the germline V gene, CDR1 is GTSNPN and CDR2 is SVGIG (reference sequence). Trimming stripped 3 bases from V and 0 bases from J, with 14 bases between. The CDR3 DNA sequence: TGTGCCTGGAGCTTTCCCACAGGGCCTAACTATGGCTACACCTTC. This codes for CAWSFPTGPNYGYTF.

In this sample, this clone turned up a few times. The sample holds other DNA sequences that translate to the same CDR3. The genes are TRBV19 and TRBJ2-2, with TRBD2 identical over 12 bases. The CDR3 is made up of 16 amino acids. Germline V CDR1 and CDR2: LNHDA, SQIVND (reference sequence). V gave up 6 bases and J gave up 3 bases; unmatched junction bases: 5. CDR3: CASSNRLAGDTGELFF. DNA for the CDR3: TGTGCCAGTAGCAACAGACTAGCGGGAGACACCGGGGAGCTGTTTTTT.

The chain recombines TRBV28 with TRBJ1-2; 7 nucleotides agree with TRBD1. Trimming removed 6 bases from V and 4 bases from J; junction bases left unmatched: 11. CDR3 size: 15 residues. CDR1 is MDHEN and CDR2 is SYDVKM in the germline V gene. Here the CDR3 DNA reads TGTGCCAGCAGACCTCGGGGACAGACCTTCTATGGCTACACCTTC. The encoded protein is CASRPRGQTFYGYTF.

The V and J genes are TRBV18 and TRBJ1-1; TRBD1 might be the D (6 bases). This CDR3 region has 15 residues. Germline V gene data show CDR1 as KGHSH and CDR2 as LQKENI. Trimming left V 4 bases short and J 4 bases short, with 16 bases between. The CDR3 loop reads CASSRGQPSSTEAFF. The CDR3 DNA reads as TGTGCCAGCTCACGTGGACAGCCCTCGAGCACTGAAGCTTTCTTT.

The V and J genes are TRBV28 and TRBJ1-2; D is possibly TRBD1 (6 bases). The CDR3 covers 12 residues. V shed 5 bases and J shed 6 bases, with 10 bases lying between them. Germline values: CDR1 MDHEN, CDR2 SYDVKM. The CDR3 DNA follows: TGTGCCAGCAGTGACTACAGGGATGGCTACACCTTC. Translation: CASSDYRDGYTF.

The chain has TRBV2 and TRBJ1-5, with D maybe TRBD1 (5 bases). Trimming shortened V by 0 bases and J by 0 bases, and 18 bases separated the two germline ends. Germline V CDR1 and CDR2: SNHLY, FYNNEI. This CDR3 contains 19 residues. The CDR3 protein is CASSEALSSNRYSNQPQHF. CDR3 bases: TGTGCCAGCAGTGAAGCGCTATCTTCCAACAGGTATAGCAATCAGCCCCAGCATTTT.

The chain joins TRBV3-1 (or the pseudogene TRBV3-2) to TRBJ2-1; 15 bases are a match to TRBD2. With 8 bases clipped from V and 5 bases from J, the junction kept 7 bases outside the gene matches. The CDR3 sequence is 16 residues long. Germline loops: CDR1 LGHDT, CDR2 YNNKEL (reference sequence). The CDR3 nucleotides read TGTGCCAGCCGAGGGACTAGCGGGGGGCCCCACAATGAGCAGTTCTTC. It translates to CASRGTSGGPHNEQFF.

This clone has a single count. CDR3 in DNA: TGTGCCAGCAGCCCCGGACAGTATAATTCACCCCTCCACTTT. This translates into CASSPGQYNSPLHF. This chain joins TRBV5-8 and TRBJ1-6; tentative D call: TRBD1 (6 bases). Germline values: CDR1 SGHTS, CDR2 YDEGEE. The CDR3 is 14 amino acids. The V end lost 4 bases, the J end lost 4 bases, and 9 bases lay between the germline ends.

The chain recombines TRBV30 with TRBJ2-3; no firm D call. The CDR3 covers 12 residues. Germline CDR1 reads GTSNPN; CDR2 reads SVGIG (reference sequence). V lost 2 bases to trimming and J lost 4 bases, with 7 bases between them. The CDR3 reads CAWSHGADTQYF. CDR3 coding DNA: TGTGCCTGGAGTCACGGAGCAGATACGCAGTATTTT.

V usage is TRBV6-5 and J usage is TRBJ1-5, with 7 bases aligning to TRBD1. CDR1 MNHEY and CDR2 SVGAGI come from the germline V gene. The CDR3 sequence is 14 residues long. V was clipped by 6 bases and J by 8 bases; unmatched bases: 10. CDR3 sequence reads: CASRGTGEEKPQHF. The CDR3 DNA sequence: TGTGCCAGCAGAGGCACAGGGGAGGAGAAGCCCCAGCATTTT.

The chain links TRBV19 to TRBJ2-4; D is unresolved. Germline-derived CDR1 and CDR2 are LNHDA and SQIVND (reference sequence). V gave up 3 bases and J gave up 0 bases, with 12 bases separating them. This CDR3 is 16 amino acids long. The CDR3 region has the DNA TGTGCCAGTAGTATCAGAGGAGATTTAGCCAAAAACATTCAGTACTTC. It codes for CASSIRGDLAKNIQYF.

This chain uses TRBV20-1 with TRBJ1-1; the D gene is possibly TRBD1 (5 bases). This CDR3 contains 11 residues. Between the trimmed V and J ends, which lost 6 bases and 4 bases, there was a span of 9 bases. Germline CDR1 is DFQATT and CDR2 is SNEGSKA (reference sequence). The CDR3 sequence is CSARATTEAFF. DNA for the CDR3: TGCAGTGCCAGGGCGACCACTGAAGCTTTCTTT.

The V and J genes are TRBV7-9 and TRBJ2-1; 10 bases line up with TRBD2. The CDR3 spans 16 residues. V lost 4 bases, J lost 8 bases, and 11 bases stayed unmatched. Germline assignment: CDR1 SEHNR and CDR2 FQNEAQ (reference sequence). CDR3 in amino acids: CASSSELAGWTYEQFF. The DNA of the CDR3 is TGTGCCAGCAGCTCCGAACTAGCGGGATGGACCTATGAGCAGTTCTTC.